The rows below give T cell receptor beta chains drawn from one sample of a study of breast tumors, draining lymph nodes, adjacent tissues. TCRdb itself ran the multiplex PCR reads through MiXCR, one entry per CDR3 protein. This sample has tens of thousands of distinct CDR3 sequences, with about 60% found just once. Sequencing used breast tumor tissue. The receptor set was obtained from a female donor with breast cancer. Some clones in this sample may be carry-over from other donors' samples. Each CDR3 is given with its conserved first and last residue. D genes are given only for firm matches. Clone size is given for some rows only: seen once, a few or many times, or a class if the clone is expanded.

V gene	clone size	D gene	J gene	CDR3 DNA	CDR3 protein
TRBV7-6	few	TRBD1	TRBJ2-2	TGTGCCAGCAGCTCAGACAGGGTGAGGTCGACCGGGGAGCTGTTTTTT	CASSSDRVRSTGELFF
TRBV10-2	NA	NA	TRBJ2-1	TGCGCCAGCAGCGATTACGAAGGCGGAGGCCGGGTGAGGAATGAGCAGTTCTTC	CASSDYEGGGRVRNEQFF
TRBV11-2	many	NA	TRBJ2-1	TGTGCCAGCAGCTTAGATAGCCAGGGAGGTGAGCAGTTCTTC	CASSLDSQGGEQFF
TRBV15	NA	TRBD2	TRBJ2-1	TGTGCCACCAGCAGACCCCCGGCCAGCGGGAGTATCAATGAGCAGTTCTTC	CATSRPPASGSINEQFF
TRBV2	NA	TRBD2	TRBJ2-2	TGTGCCAGCAGTTGGACTAGCGGGAAGGGTACCGGGGAGCTGTTTTTT	CASSWTSGKGTGELFF
TRBV29-1	NA	NA	TRBJ1-1	TGCAGCTTGGGTCCAGCAAGGAACACTGAAGCTTTCTTT	CSLGPARNTEAFF
TRBV5-6	NA	NA	TRBJ2-5	TGTGCCAGCAGCTTGTTTCAAGCGGGCAGCCCAAAAGAGACCCAGTACTTC	CASSLFQAGSPKETQYF
TRBV7-2	many	NA	TRBJ2-5	TGTGCCAGCAGCACCGGTGGGGGGTCCGAGACCCAGTACTTC	CASSTGGGSETQYF
TRBV5-4	NA	TRBD1	TRBJ2-4	TGTGCCAGCAGCCCCTGGACAGGGGGCGAGAACATTCAGTACTTC	CASSPWTGGENIQYF
TRBV18	NA	NA	TRBJ1-2	TGTGCCAGCTCACCAAGCGAGGGCTACACCTTC	CASSPSEGYTF
TRBV10-3	few	NA	TRBJ1-2	TGTGCCATCAGTGAGTGGAGGGCAGTAGGGACGGATGGCTACACCTTC	CAISEWRAVGTDGYTF
TRBV12-3/TRBV12-4	many	TRBD2	TRBJ2-2	TGTGCCAGCAGTTCGACCGCGGGAGGGACCGGGGAGCTGTTTTTT	CASSSTAGGTGELFF
TRBV6-6	NA	NA	TRBJ1-5	TGTGCCAGCCAGTTAAGCAATCAGCCCCAGCATTTT	CASQLSNQPQHF
TRBV15	NA	TRBD2	TRBJ2-1	TGTGCCACCAGCAGAATGGGGACTAGCGGGGCGATTTTGAATGAGCAGTTCTTC	CATSRMGTSGAILNEQFF
TRBV6-1	NA	NA	TRBJ1-2	TGTGCCAGCAGCCCTTTCGGGGTCGACCATGGCTACACCTTC	CASSPFGVDHGYTF
TRBV20-1	NA	NA	TRBJ2-1	TGCAGTGCTAGAGACCCTGCGCATGAGCAGTTCTTC	CSARDPAHEQFF
TRBV2	many	NA	TRBJ1-1	TGTGCCAGCAGTGACCCTAACACTGAAGCTTTCTTT	CASSDPNTEAFF
TRBV7-2	many	NA	TRBJ1-2	TGTGCCAGCAGCCCGTCTCCGACACTTAAGGGTAATGGCTACACCTTC	CASSPSPTLKGNGYTF
TRBV14	NA	TRBD1	TRBJ1-2	TGTGCCAGCAGCCACGTGGGACAGGGTCGTGGCTACACCTTC	CASSHVGQGRGYTF
TRBV29-1	few	NA	TRBJ2-6	TGCAGCGTGGCCCTTGGGGCCAACGTCCTGACTTTC	CSVALGANVLTF
TRBV9	many	NA	TRBJ1-2	TGTGCCAGCAGCGCGGACACCAACTATGGCTACACCTTC	CASSADTNYGYTF
TRBV7-9	NA	TRBD1	TRBJ2-7	TGTGCCAGCAGCTTAGCCGACAGGGGGCTCTACGAGCAGTACTTC	CASSLADRGLYEQYF
TRBV20-1	NA	NA	TRBJ2-5	TGCAGTGCTCTTATCCAAGAGACCCAGTACTTC	CSALIQETQYF